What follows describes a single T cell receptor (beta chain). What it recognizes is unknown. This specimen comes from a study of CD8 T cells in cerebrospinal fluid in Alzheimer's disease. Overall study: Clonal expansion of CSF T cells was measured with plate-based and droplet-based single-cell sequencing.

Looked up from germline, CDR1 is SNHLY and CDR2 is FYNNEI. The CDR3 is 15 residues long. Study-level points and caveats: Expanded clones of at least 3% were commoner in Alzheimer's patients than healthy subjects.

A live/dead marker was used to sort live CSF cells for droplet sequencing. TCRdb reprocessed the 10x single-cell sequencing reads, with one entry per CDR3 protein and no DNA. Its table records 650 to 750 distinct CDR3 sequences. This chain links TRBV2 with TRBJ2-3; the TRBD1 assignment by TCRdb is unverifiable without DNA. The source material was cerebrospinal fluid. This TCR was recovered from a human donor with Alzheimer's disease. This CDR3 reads CASSGGLGGPDTQYF. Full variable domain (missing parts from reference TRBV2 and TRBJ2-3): EPEVTQTPSHQVTQMGQEVILRCVPISNHLYFYWYRQILGQKVEFLVSFYNNEISEKSEIFDDQFSVERPDGSNFTLKIRSTKLEDSAMYFCASSGGLGGPDTQYFGPGTRLTVL.